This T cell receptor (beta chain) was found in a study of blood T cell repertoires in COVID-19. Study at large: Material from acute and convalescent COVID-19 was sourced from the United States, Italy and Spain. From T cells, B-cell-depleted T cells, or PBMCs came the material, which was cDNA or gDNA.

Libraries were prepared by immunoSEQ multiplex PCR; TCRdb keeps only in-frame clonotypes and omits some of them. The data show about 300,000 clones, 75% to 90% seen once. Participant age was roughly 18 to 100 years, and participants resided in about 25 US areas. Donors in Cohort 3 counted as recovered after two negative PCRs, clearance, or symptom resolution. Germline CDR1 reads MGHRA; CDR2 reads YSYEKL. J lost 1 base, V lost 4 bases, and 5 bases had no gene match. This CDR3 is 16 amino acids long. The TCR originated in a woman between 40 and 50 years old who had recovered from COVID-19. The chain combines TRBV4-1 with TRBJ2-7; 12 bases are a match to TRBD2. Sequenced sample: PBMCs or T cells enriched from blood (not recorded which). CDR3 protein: CASSPGLAGLSYEQYF. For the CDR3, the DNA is TGCGCCAGCAGCCCCGGACTAGCGGGGTTATCCTACGAGCAGTACTTC.